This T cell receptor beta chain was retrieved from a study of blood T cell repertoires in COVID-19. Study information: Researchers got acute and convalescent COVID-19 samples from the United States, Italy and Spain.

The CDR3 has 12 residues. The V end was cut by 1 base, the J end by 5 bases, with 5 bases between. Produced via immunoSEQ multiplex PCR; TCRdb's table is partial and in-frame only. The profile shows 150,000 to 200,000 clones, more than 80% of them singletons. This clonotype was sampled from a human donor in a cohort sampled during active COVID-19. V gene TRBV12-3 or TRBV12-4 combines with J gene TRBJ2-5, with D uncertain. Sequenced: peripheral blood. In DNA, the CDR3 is TGTGCCAGCAGTTTAGAGCTGGAGACCCAGTACTTC. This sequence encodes CASSLELETQYF.